The 7 T cell receptor beta chains presented below share a single source sample, sequenced in a study of T cells in Graves' hyperthyroidism and ophthalmopathy (dated by TCRdb to between 2019 and 2020). Receptor libraries were prepared by multiplex PCR. TCRdb records Illumina HiSeq 2000 as the sequencer. Amplification of TCR beta CDR3 regions was carried out from RNA transcripts. A first-round RT-PCR of the TCR CDR3 used the HTBI primer set with the Qiagen OneStep RT-PCR kit. TCRdb applied fastp at Q25 and MiXCR to the public reads, then kept only in-frame beta chains. Every CDR3 protein is listed once, alongside the most common genes and DNA of its rows. The sample table lists about 680,000 distinct CDR3 sequences, roughly 32% of them with a count of one. The ten largest make up roughly 30% of the sample. Sequencing used blood. These receptors came from a woman in her thirties or forties with Graves' hyperthyroidism.

This clonotype has ten or more counts. This chain uses TRBV29-1 with TRBJ2-7; a possible D gene is TRBD1 (6 bases). CDR3 length equals 11 residues. V gave up 5 bases and J gave up 3 bases, with 8 bases separating them. Germline CDR1 and CDR2: SQVTM and ANQGSEA. CDR3 in amino acids: CSVRDIYEQYF. The CDR3 DNA reads as TGCAGCGTTCGGGACATCTACGAGCAGTACTTC.

Comments on this clonotype: This may be a read error: a much more frequent sequence differs by one nucleotide. DNA of the CDR3: TGTGCCATCAGTGGGGGCTTGAGGCAGGGTACCTACGAGCAGTACTTC. Its protein product is CAISGGLRQGTYEQYF. The chain has TRBV10-3 and TRBJ2-7; D perhaps matches TRBD1 (5 bases). Trimming took 4 bases from V and 2 from J, leaving 18 bases between them. The CDR3 sequence is 16 residues long. The germline gives CDR1 ENHRY, CDR2 SYGVKD.

Ten or more counts support this clonotype. V gene TRBV10-2 combines with J gene TRBJ1-2; D remains unclear. V was pared by 6 bases and J by 3 bases, with 8 bases between. CDR3 length: 12 amino acids. Germline CDR1 WSHSY, CDR2 SAAADI. Here the CDR3 DNA reads TGCGCCAGCAGGAACGGTTACTATGGCTACACCTTC. This codes for CASRNGYYGYTF.

The genes are TRBV28 and TRBJ2-7, with D perhaps matching TRBD1 (5 bases). The germline V gene encodes CDR1 MDHEN and CDR2 SYDVKM. Trimming stripped 8 bases from V and 2 bases from J, with 19 bases between. This CDR3 spans 15 amino acids. The CDR3 sequence is CASEGALGRTYEQYF. The CDR3 DNA is TGTGCCAGCGAAGGGGCTTTGGGCAGAACCTACGAGCAGTACTTC.

The V call is TRBV3-1, the J call TRBJ2-7, with TRBD2 identical over 11 bases. Germline-derived CDR1 and CDR2 are LGHDT and YNNKEL (reference sequence). The CDR3 runs to 18 residues. The V segment lost 2 bases and the J segment 0 bases; nucleotides outside the gene matches: 9. The CDR3 DNA reads as TGTGCCAGCAGCCAATCGGCGCTAGCGGGGGGAAGCTCCTACGAGCAGTACTTC. This codes for CASSQSALAGGSSYEQYF.

The V gene is TRBV4-3, the J gene TRBJ1-6, with D maybe TRBD1 (6 bases). V shed 0 bases and J shed 10 bases, with 16 bases lying between them. The CDR3 runs to 16 residues. CDR1 is LGHNA, CDR2 YSLEER, per germline. The chain's CDR3 is CASSQDKGGRASPLHF. The DNA for the CDR3 is TGCGCCAGCAGCCAAGATAAGGGGGGACGGGCCTCACCCCTCCACTTT.

There are a few counts of this clonotype. This sequence joins TRBV6-5 and TRBJ2-7, with D perhaps matching TRBD2 (6 bases). The CDR3 length is 13 residues. V was clipped by 7 bases and J by 2 bases, with 12 bases between them. Germline assignment: CDR1 MNHEY and CDR2 SVGAGI. CDR3 in amino acids: CASTKGLTYEQYF. As DNA, the CDR3 is TGTGCCAGCACCAAGGGACTTACCTACGAGCAGTACTTC.